These 25 T cell receptor beta chains were sequenced from one sample in a study of T cell clones after liver transplantation. Some clones are missing from TCRdb's copy, which holds only in-frame ones; the method was immunoSEQ multiplex PCR. The profile shows about 75,000 clones, approximately 81% of them singletons. Here the sequenced sample was CD4+ T cells from blood, taken less than 50 months after liver transplant. The receptors originated from a human patient who received a liver transplant. Part of the T cells may come from the graft donor.

The V call is TRBV10-3, the J call TRBJ2-2; 9 nucleotides match TRBD1. CDR1 is ENHRY, CDR2 SYGVKD, per germline. This CDR3 is 15 amino acids long. V dropped 6 bases and J dropped 4; count of bases not matched to a gene: 6. CDR3 coding DNA: TGTGCCATCAGAGGGACAGGGCTGGGCACCGGGGAGCTGTTTTTT. This encodes CAIRGTGLGTGELFF.

The V call is TRBV19, the J call TRBJ2-3, with 8 nucleotides matching TRBD2. This CDR3 is 15 amino acids long. Unmatched junction bases numbered 4, after V lost 3 bases and J lost 2 bases. Germline CDR1 and CDR2: LNHDA and SQIVND (reference sequence). CDR3 DNA: TGTGCCAGTAGTATGCGGGAGGCGTACACAGATACGCAGTATTTT. Translating it yields CASSMREAYTDTQYF.

The V call is TRBV9, the J call TRBJ2-2; weak D call: TRBD2 (6 bases). The germline gives CDR1 SGDLS, CDR2 YYNGEE. Deletions cut 0 bases from V and 1 base from J, with 10 bases between. The CDR3 consists of 16 residues. In nucleotides, the CDR3 is TGTGCCAGCAGCGTAGGCGGTAGCGGGAACACCGGGGAGCTGTTTTTT. It yields the protein CASSVGGSGNTGELFF.

For this clone: Sequence at one end of the junction differs from germline and may be a read error. The chain carries TRBV5-3 and TRBJ2-3, with D unresolved. TRBV5-3 is marked as an open reading frame, function uncertain. CDR3 size: 14 residues. CDR3 bases: TGTGCCAGCAGCTTTGGGGATAGCACAGATACGCAGTATTTT. Amino acids: CASSFGDSTDTQYF.

The chain uses TRBV7-9 and TRBJ2-2; D assignment may be TRBD1 or TRBD2 (5 bases each). The ends were cut back, 0 bases at V and 4 bases at J, with 9 bases in the middle. CDR1 and CDR2 from the germline V gene are SEHNR and FQNEAQ (reference sequence). The CDR3 runs to 15 residues. In nucleotides, the CDR3 is TGTGCCAGCAGCTTAGCATCAGGGACCACCGGGGAGCTGTTTTTT. This sequence encodes CASSLASGTTGELFF.

The V gene is TRBV18, the J gene TRBJ2-7; D possibly corresponds to TRBD2 (5 bases). The germline V and J ends were trimmed by 6 bases and 2 bases, with 11 bases remaining between them. CDR1 and CDR2 from the germline V gene are KGHSH and LQKENI. This CDR3 is 13 amino acids long. CDR3 DNA sequence: TGTGCCAGCTCTCGAGGGTTGGCCTACGAGCAGTACTTC. This translates into CASSRGLAYEQYF.

V is TRBV19 and J is TRBJ1-1; a weak D match, TRBD1 (5 bases). The CDR3 loop spans 15 amino acids. The germline V gene has CDR1 LNHDA and CDR2 SQIVND (reference sequence). Trimming pared 8 bases from V and 0 bases from J, leaving 16 bases between. This chain's CDR3 is CASHTTGRLNTEAFF. The CDR3 DNA is TGTGCCAGTCATACTACGGGGCGGTTGAACACTGAAGCTTTCTTT.

The table lists this clone with a count of one. The chain uses TRBV9 and TRBJ2-7; possible D gene TRBD2, 6 bases. The CDR3 covers 14 residues. CDR1 and CDR2 (germline): SGDLS, YYNGEE. Trimming pared 4 bases from V and 4 bases from J, leaving 15 bases between. CDR3: CASSPVGGVYEQYF. CDR3 coding DNA: TGTGCCAGCAGCCCGGTGGGGGGAGTTTACGAGCAGTACTTC.

The rearrangement joins TRBV30 to TRBJ2-3; 9 bases line up with TRBD2. Germline V gene lookup returns CDR1 GTSNPN and CDR2 SVGIG (reference sequence). The CDR3 runs to 15 residues. Trimming cost V 2 bases and J 3 bases; bases outside gene matches: 6. The CDR3 region has the DNA TGTGCCTGGAGTCGGCGGGAGGGCTGGACAGATACGCAGTATTTT. It codes for CAWSRREGWTDTQYF.

The rearrangement joins TRBV10-3 to TRBJ1-1; unclear D gene. The CDR3 is made up of 12 amino acids. From germline, CDR1 is ENHRY and CDR2 SYGVKD. V gave up 6 bases and J gave up 5 bases, with 10 bases separating them. The CDR3 DNA is TGTGCCATCAGGACCACTGAGACTGAAGCTTTCTTT. Its protein product is CAIRTTETEAFF.

This chain links TRBV5-1 with TRBJ2-3; D is possibly TRBD2 (5 bases). Germline V gene data show CDR1 as SGHRS and CDR2 as YFSETQ. The CDR3 runs to 12 residues. V dropped 4 bases and J dropped 4 bases, with 7 bases sitting between them. The CDR3 DNA is TGCGCCAGCAGCACGGACTCAGATACGCAGTATTTT. It yields the protein CASSTDSDTQYF.

The chain is built from TRBV7-9 and TRBJ1-6, with 8 nucleotides matching TRBD1. CDR1 and CDR2 (germline): SEHNR, FQNEAQ (reference sequence). The trim removed 0 bases at V and 8 bases at J, leaving 6 bases unmatched. CDR3 length: 16 residues. The CDR3 protein is CASSLAWTGSHSPLHF. The CDR3, as DNA: TGTGCCAGCAGCTTAGCGTGGACAGGGAGCCATTCACCCCTCCACTTT.

This chain links TRBV5-6 with TRBJ2-3; 11 positions match TRBD1. Per germline, CDR1 SGHDT and CDR2 YYEEEE. This CDR3 spans 15 amino acids. Trimming cost V 3 bases and J 2 bases; bases outside gene matches: 2. CDR3 protein: CASSWTGGVTDTQYF. Written as DNA, the CDR3 is TGTGCCAGCAGCTGGACAGGGGGCGTCACAGATACGCAGTATTTT.

V usage is TRBV7-2 and J usage is TRBJ2-3, with TRBD2 identical over 7 bases. CDR3 size: 15 residues. Germline-derived CDR1 and CDR2 are SGHTA and FQGNSA. Trimming removed 7 bases from V and 3 bases from J; junction bases left unmatched: 10. CDR3 amino acids: CASTKELARTDTQYF. CDR3 in DNA: TGTGCCAGCACCAAAGAACTAGCGCGAACAGATACGCAGTATTTT. Filled out from reference TRBV7-2 and TRBJ2-3, the complete variable domain reads GAGVSQSPSNKVTEKGKDVELRCDPISGHTALYWYRQSLGQGLEFLIYFQGNSAPDKSGLPSDRFSAERTGGSVSTLTIQRTQQEDSAVYLCASTKELARTDTQYFGPGTRLTVL.

V and J are TRBV11-3 and TRBJ2-3; TRBD2 matches 10 bases. The J segment lost 0 bases and the V segment lost 5 bases, leaving 8 bases of the junction unmatched. This CDR3 has 17 amino acids. In germline, CDR1 is SGHNT, CDR2 YENEEA. CDR3: CASSTKRLAGSTDTQYF. The CDR3 DNA reads as TGTGCCAGCAGCACTAAAAGACTAGCGGGTAGCACAGATACGCAGTATTTT.

This clone was seen a single time. This rearrangement joins TRBV7-2 to TRBJ2-5; 9 nucleotides match TRBD2. Losses at the gene ends were 5 bases for V and 2 bases for J; bases not matched to a gene: 9. The CDR3 covers 16 residues. Germline-derived CDR1 and CDR2 are SGHTA and FQGNSA. The DNA for the CDR3 is TGTGCCAGCAGCGTAGGATCGACTAGCGGACAAGAGACCCAGTACTTC. Translating it yields CASSVGSTSGQETQYF.

This clone has just a few counts. The chain employs TRBV6-5 and TRBJ2-2, with 8 bases aligning to TRBD2. This CDR3 comprises 16 residues. After removal of 0 bases from V and 3 bases from J, the junction contained 3 bases not matched to a gene. Germline V gives CDR1 MNHEY, CDR2 SVGAGI. The CDR3 DNA reads as TGTGCCAGCAGTTACTCGGGGCGGGGGGACACCGGGGAGCTGTTTTTT. Translated, it gives CASSYSGRGDTGELFF.

V gene TRBV19 combines with J gene TRBJ2-6; D gene unclear. V dropped 1 base and J dropped 0 bases, with 7 bases sitting between them. Per germline, CDR1 LNHDA and CDR2 SQIVND (reference sequence). This CDR3 is built from 16 residues. CDR3 bases: TGTGCCAGTAGTATAGGCAGCAGCTCTGGGGCCAACGTCCTGACTTTC. Translating it yields CASSIGSSSGANVLTF.

This chain joins TRBV5-4 and TRBJ1-4; 7 bases line up with TRBD1. The germline gives CDR1 SGHNT, CDR2 YYREEE (reference sequence). CDR3 size: 13 residues. Unmatched junction bases numbered 8, after V lost 7 bases and J lost 8 bases. The CDR3 is CASSGQTGEKLFF. The CDR3 DNA is TGTGCCAGCTCGGGACAGACTGGGGAAAAACTGTTTTTT.

This chain links TRBV11-3 with TRBJ2-1; D gene unclear. The germline gives CDR1 SGHNT, CDR2 YENEEA. CDR3 length: 13 amino acids. Trimming took off 3 bases at V and 6 bases at J, with 9 bases between the two ends. CDR3 bases: TGTGCCAGCAGCTTGGGTCCCATCAATGAGCAGTTCTTC. This gives the protein CASSLGPINEQFF.

The CDR3 spells CASSLLGAPNTEAFF. The CDR3 DNA reads as TGTGCCAGCAGCCTACTAGGGGCCCCGAACACTGAAGCTTTCTTT. The J gene is TRBJ1-1, the V gene TRBV14; tentatively, D is TRBD1 (5 bases). Germline V lookup: CDR1 SGHDN, CDR2 FVKESK. The CDR3 spans 15 residues. Trimming pared 4 bases from V and 1 base from J, leaving 13 bases between.

This clone appeared a single time. The rearrangement links TRBV7-6 to TRBJ2-5, with 8 bases lining up with TRBD2. Germline values: CDR1 SGHVS, CDR2 FNYEAQ. The junction had 12 bases not matched to a gene; V was cut back by 4 bases and J by 5 bases. The CDR3 loop spans 16 amino acids. CDR3 in amino acids: CASSSSRGGLRETQYF. Here the CDR3 DNA reads TGTGCCAGCAGCTCGTCTCGGGGGGGCCTCCGGGAGACCCAGTACTTC. Combining the CDR3 with reference TRBV7-6 and TRBJ2-5 gives the whole variable domain GAGVSQSPRYKVTKRGQDVALRCDPISGHVSLYWYRQALGQGPEFLTYFNYEAQQDKSGLPNDRFSAERPEGSISTLTIQRTEQRDSAMYRCASSSSRGGLRETQYFGPGTRLLVL.

This chain connects TRBV5-4 to TRBJ2-1; 9 positions agree with TRBD2. The ends lost 4 bases at V and 4 bases at J; junction bases unmatched: 6. This CDR3 region has 15 residues. Germline V gene data show CDR1 as SGHNT and CDR2 as YYREEE (reference sequence). The CDR3 region has the DNA TGTGCCAGCAGCCCACCAGGACTAGCGTACAATGAGCAGTTCTTC. It codes for CASSPPGLAYNEQFF.

The chain is built from TRBV7-2 and TRBJ1-5; unclear D gene. Trimming took off 2 bases at V and 3 bases at J, with 2 bases between the two ends. The germline V gene encodes CDR1 SGHTA and CDR2 FQGNSA. This CDR3 contains 12 residues. The CDR3 DNA reads as TGTGCCAGCAGCTTAATCAATCAGCCCCAGCATTTT. This sequence encodes CASSLINQPQHF.

The chain carries TRBV4-3 and TRBJ2-7, with 7 positions matching TRBD2. V was pared by 0 bases and J by 2 bases, with 10 bases of the junction left unmatched. CDR1 and CDR2 from the germline V gene are LGHNA and YSLEER. This CDR3 is 17 amino acids long. CDR3 coding DNA: TGCGCCAGCAGCCAAGATCTCGGCGGCCGGGGGGCCTACGAGCAGTACTTC. It is translated as CASSQDLGGRGAYEQYF.